The T cell receptor (beta chain) under discussion was sequenced for a study of CD4 and CD8 cells across lung adenocarcinoma regions. MiXCR was run by TCRdb on the PCR reads, yielding one entry per CDR3 protein. The table includes around 20,000 distinct CDR3 sequences, 54% detected once. The germline gives CDR1 ENHRY, CDR2 SYGVKD. This CDR3 comprises 14 residues. Donors had localized lung adenocarcinoma, a non-small cell lung cancer. This sequence joins TRBV10-3 and TRBJ2-1; D not certain. The J call may be in error: the DNA end matches TRBJ2-7 better. This receptor was obtained from a female donor with lung adenocarcinoma. The CD4 and CD8 labels of this study may be unreliable. Source material: CD8+ T cells from the center of a lung tumor. CDR3 in amino acids: CATRLGVSSYEQYF. Here the CDR3 DNA reads TGTGCCACCCGCCTTGGGGTTTCCTCCTACGAGCAGTACTTC.